Shown below are 11 T cell receptor beta chains from a single sample sequenced in a study of T cell responses to AZD1222 COVID-19 vaccine. Produced via immunoSEQ multiplex PCR; TCRdb's table is partial and in-frame only. There are 200,000 to 250,000 clones in the sample; about 92% occur only once, and approximately 1% lies in the top ten. This specimen was peripheral blood, taken on day 0 of MenACWY control vaccination. These TCRs come from an adult in good health.

The chain couples TRBV6-2 or TRBV6-3 to TRBJ2-7, with 9 nucleotides matching TRBD2. Trimming removed 4 bases from V and 9 bases from J; junction bases left unmatched: 13. This CDR3 is built from 15 residues. Germline V gene data show CDR1 as MNHEY and CDR2 as SVGEGT. CDR3 coding DNA: TGTGCCAGCAGTTCCACTAGCGGGCCCAGGGGTCGGCAGTACTTC. Its translation: CASSSTSGPRGRQYF.

This clone was seen once. The chain uses TRBV3-1 (or the pseudogene TRBV3-2) and TRBJ1-2; 7 bases are a match to TRBD1. Germline values: CDR1 LGHDT, CDR2 YNNKEL (reference sequence). V lost 2 bases and J lost 6; bases outside the gene matches: 9. The CDR3 covers 15 residues. The CDR3 DNA reads as TGTGCCAGCAGCCAAATGACAGGGCGGGGTGATGGCTACACCTTC. This codes for CASSQMTGRGDGYTF.

This clone showed up just once. The rearrangement links TRBV11-2 to TRBJ2-7; TRBD1 aligns across 7 bases. This CDR3 region has 15 residues. V was clipped by 5 bases and J by 6 bases; unmatched bases: 13. The germline gives CDR1 SGHAT, CDR2 FQNNGV. The CDR3 reads CASSRLTGISGEQYF. CDR3 in DNA: TGTGCCAGCAGCCGCCTGACAGGGATATCAGGCGAGCAGTACTTC.

The rearrangement links TRBV11-2 to TRBJ2-2, with a weak D call TRBD1 (6 bases). The germline gives CDR1 SGHAT, CDR2 FQNNGV. This CDR3 is built from 17 residues. V gave up 6 bases and J gave up 1 base, with 18 bases separating them. CDR3 amino acids: CASSSAGANMNTGELFF. The CDR3 DNA reads as TGTGCCAGCAGTTCGGCAGGGGCAAACATGAACACCGGGGAGCTGTTTTTT.

The rearrangement links TRBV19 to TRBJ1-1; maybe TRBD1 (5 bases). Per the germline V gene, CDR1 is LNHDA and CDR2 is SQIVND (reference sequence). CDR3 length: 15 residues. Trimming cost V 4 bases and J 8 bases, with 20 bases left between them. Written as DNA, the CDR3 is TGTGCCAGTAGTAGTATATCCGGGGGGAATGGGGAAGCTTTCTTT. This encodes CASSSISGGNGEAFF. The full variable domain, completed using reference TRBV19 and TRBJ1-1, is DGGITQSPKYLFRKEGQNVTLSCEQNLNHDAMYWYRQDPGQGLRLIYYSQIVNDFQKGDIAEGYSVSREKKESFPLTVTSAQKNPTAFYLCASSSISGGNGEAFFGQGTRLTVV.

The rearrangement uses TRBV2 and TRBJ2-5, with D perhaps matching TRBD1 (5 bases). Per germline, CDR1 SNHLY and CDR2 FYNNEI. Trimming left V 6 bases short and J 4 bases short, with 12 bases between. The CDR3 runs 13 residues. The CDR3 DNA reads as TGTGCCAGCAGGAAGGACATCCTAGAGACCCAGTACTTC. The encoded protein is CASRKDILETQYF.

Only a few counts were recorded for this clone. The rearrangement links TRBV25-1 to TRBJ1-2, with D tentatively TRBD1 (6 bases). CDR1 is MGHDK and CDR2 is SYGVNS in the germline V gene. The V end lost 3 bases, the J end lost 2 bases, and 16 bases lay between the germline ends. The CDR3 covers 16 residues. CDR3 in amino acids: CASSDKGTRENYGYTF. DNA of the CDR3: TGTGCCAGCAGTGACAAAGGGACACGTGAAAACTATGGCTACACCTTC.

A note on this clone: The same CDR3 can be traced to other DNA sequences in this sample. The chain joins TRBV2 to TRBJ1-6; 10 positions match TRBD1. CDR3 length equals 14 residues. Germline trimming cut 6 bases from V and 6 bases from J; bases unmatched to any gene: 2. Germline V gives CDR1 SNHLY, CDR2 FYNNEI. CDR3 nucleotide sequence: TGTGCCAGCAGACGACAGGGGGCTAATTCACCCCTCCACTTT. Its protein is CASRRQGANSPLHF.

The chain employs TRBV7-2 and TRBJ2-3; the D gene is possibly TRBD2 (5 bases). The V end was cut by 1 base, the J end by 0 bases, with 8 bases between. The CDR3 consists of 15 residues. Germline V CDR1 and CDR2: SGHTA, FQGNSA. The CDR3 sequence is CASSLGRSSTDTQYF. For the CDR3, the DNA is TGTGCCAGCAGCTTAGGGAGGTCTAGCACAGATACGCAGTATTTT.

This sequence joins TRBV2 and TRBJ1-2, with D possibly being TRBD1 (5 bases). The germline V and J ends were trimmed by 6 bases and 8 bases, with 16 bases remaining between them. Germline assignment: CDR1 SNHLY and CDR2 FYNNEI. The CDR3 runs to 13 residues. The CDR3: CASRWAGGEGYTF. In DNA, the CDR3 is TGTGCCAGCAGGTGGGCGGGGGGAGAGGGCTACACCTTC.

V gene TRBV3-1 (or the pseudogene TRBV3-2) combines with J gene TRBJ2-1; possibly TRBD2 for D (7 bases). Trimming cost V 0 bases and J 7 bases, with 16 bases left between them. Germline CDR1 LGHDT, CDR2 YNNKEL (reference sequence). The CDR3 loop spans 16 amino acids. The CDR3 region is CASSQELWGGLNEQFF. CDR3 sequence (DNA): TGTGCCAGCAGCCAAGAGCTGTGGGGGGGGCTAAATGAGCAGTTCTTC.